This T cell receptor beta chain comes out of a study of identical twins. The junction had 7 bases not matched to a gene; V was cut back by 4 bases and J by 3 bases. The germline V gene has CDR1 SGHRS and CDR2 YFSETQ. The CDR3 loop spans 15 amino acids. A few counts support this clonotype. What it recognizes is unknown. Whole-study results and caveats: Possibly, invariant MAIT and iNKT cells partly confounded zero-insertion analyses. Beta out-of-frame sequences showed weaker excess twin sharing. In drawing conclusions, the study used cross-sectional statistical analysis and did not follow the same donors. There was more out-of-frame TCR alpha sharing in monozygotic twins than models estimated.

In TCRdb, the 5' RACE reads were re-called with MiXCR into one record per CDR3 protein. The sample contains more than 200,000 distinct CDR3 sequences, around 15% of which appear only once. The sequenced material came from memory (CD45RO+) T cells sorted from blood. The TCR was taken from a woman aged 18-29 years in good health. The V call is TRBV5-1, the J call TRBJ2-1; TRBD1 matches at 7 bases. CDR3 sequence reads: CASSRGQTFYNEQFF. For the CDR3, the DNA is TGCGCCAGCAGCCGGGGACAGACTTTCTACAATGAGCAGTTCTTC.